These T cell receptor beta chains were read from a single sample in a study of blood T cell repertoires in COVID-19. Measured with immunoSEQ multiplex PCR; TCRdb has only the in-frame clones, and not every one. The sample lists over 200,000 clones; around 82% were seen once. Source material: peripheral blood. The receptors originated from a woman aged 50 to 65 with acute or convalescent COVID-19. Each CDR3 is given without its conserved first and last residue.

V gene: TRBV10-3
J gene: TRBJ2-1
CDR3 protein: AISVAAPPEQF

V gene: TRBV24-1
J gene: TRBJ2-7
CDR3 protein: ATSDSRGGIYEQY

V gene: TRBV4-2
J gene: TRBJ2-2
CDR3 protein: ASSQRLAANTGELF

V gene: TRBV15
J gene: TRBJ2-1
CDR3 protein: ATSRRGTSGIGEQF

V gene: TRBV3-1/TRBV3-2
J gene: TRBJ2-1
CDR3 protein: ASSTRGSSYNEQF

V gene: TRBV2
J gene: TRBJ2-7
CDR3 protein: ASSQGAGSYEQY

V gene: TRBV6-5
J gene: TRBJ2-5
CDR3 protein: ASSYWGQETQY

V gene: TRBV15
J gene: TRBJ2-7
CDR3 protein: ATSREGTYEQY

V gene: TRBV20-1
J gene: TRBJ2-1
CDR3 protein: SASSTVAGVPNEQF

V gene: TRBV27
J gene: TRBJ2-2
CDR3 protein: ASSFRVGTGELF

V gene: TRBV5-1
J gene: TRBJ1-3
CDR3 protein: ASSLAPSGNTIY

V gene: TRBV7-2
J gene: TRBJ2-1
CDR3 protein: ASSLQGLVYNEQF

V gene: TRBV3-1/TRBV3-2
J gene: TRBJ2-3
CDR3 protein: ASSQSPSRTDTQY

V gene: TRBV28
J gene: TRBJ2-2
CDR3 protein: ASSRGGDGGELF

V gene: TRBV5-1
J gene: TRBJ2-3
CDR3 protein: ASRRLAVSTDTQY

V gene: TRBV24-1
J gene: TRBJ2-1
CDR3 protein: ATSGAGTPLYNEQF

V gene: TRBV5-4
J gene: TRBJ1-2
CDR3 protein: ASSRGQGTYGYT

V gene: TRBV7-9
J gene: TRBJ1-1
CDR3 protein: ASSLVWGTVGMNTEAF

V gene: TRBV18
J gene: TRBJ1-6
CDR3 protein: ASSPLGTDNSPLH

V gene: TRBV27
J gene: TRBJ2-7
CDR3 protein: ASRPGTSGGYEQY

V gene: TRBV6-5
J gene: TRBJ1-6
CDR3 protein: ASRPPTGNNSPLH

V gene: TRBV9
J gene: TRBJ1-3
CDR3 protein: ASSVAGSSGNTIY